The clone carrying this T cell receptor beta chain was counted a single time. Assay: immunoSEQ multiplex PCR; the TCRdb copy retains only in-frame clones and omits some. The data contain about 40,000 clones, 92% of them singletons. The sample originates from a study of tissue T cells after allogeneic stem cell transplantation. For the study at large: Patients with graft-versus-host disease had grafts: four unmodified, three CD34-selected and T-cell-depleted.

The germline V gene encodes CDR1 GTSNPN and CDR2 SVGIG (reference sequence). CDR3 size: 13 residues. V was clipped by 4 bases and J by 9 bases, with 13 bases between them. Sample: blood, taken before transplantation. The receptor was derived from a woman aged 40-69 years who later had graft-versus-host disease after an allogeneic stem cell transplant. The chain couples TRBV30 to TRBJ1-6; no firm D call. The CDR3 region is CAWTAARGSPLHF. CDR3 sequence (DNA): TGTGCCTGGACAGCCGCTCGGGGTTCACCCCTCCACTTT.